This TCR beta chain was profiled in a study of spatial heterogeneity in lung cancer. This CDR3 has 12 amino acids. V gave up 6 bases and J gave up 10 bases, with 13 bases separating them. Germline assignment: CDR1 SEHNR and CDR2 FQNEAQ (reference sequence). TCRdb called the 5' RACE reads again in MiXCR, with one record for every CDR3 protein. The sample holds under 150,000 distinct CDR3 sequences, over 9% seen once. This clonotype came up a few times. Time point in this sample: blood at routine non-recurrence follow-up after resection. The authors sequenced whole RNA from tumor, nontumor lung or frozen PBMC without sorting.

This sequence originates from a male donor with early-stage non-small cell lung cancer. This chain joins TRBV7-9 and TRBJ2-1; D perhaps matches TRBD2 (7 bases). Sequenced material: PBMCs, taken at follow-up. The CDR3: CASRKGGGEQFF. The CDR3 nucleotides read TGTGCCAGCAGGAAAGGCGGGGGCGAGCAGTTCTTC. The complete variable domain, with remaining parts taken from reference TRBV7-9 and TRBJ2-1, reads DTGVSQNPRHKITKRGQNVTFRCDPISEHNRLYWYRQTLGQGPEFLTYFQNEAQLEKSRLLSDRFSAERPKGSFSTLEIQRTEQGDSAMYLCASRKGGGEQFFGPGTRLTVL.